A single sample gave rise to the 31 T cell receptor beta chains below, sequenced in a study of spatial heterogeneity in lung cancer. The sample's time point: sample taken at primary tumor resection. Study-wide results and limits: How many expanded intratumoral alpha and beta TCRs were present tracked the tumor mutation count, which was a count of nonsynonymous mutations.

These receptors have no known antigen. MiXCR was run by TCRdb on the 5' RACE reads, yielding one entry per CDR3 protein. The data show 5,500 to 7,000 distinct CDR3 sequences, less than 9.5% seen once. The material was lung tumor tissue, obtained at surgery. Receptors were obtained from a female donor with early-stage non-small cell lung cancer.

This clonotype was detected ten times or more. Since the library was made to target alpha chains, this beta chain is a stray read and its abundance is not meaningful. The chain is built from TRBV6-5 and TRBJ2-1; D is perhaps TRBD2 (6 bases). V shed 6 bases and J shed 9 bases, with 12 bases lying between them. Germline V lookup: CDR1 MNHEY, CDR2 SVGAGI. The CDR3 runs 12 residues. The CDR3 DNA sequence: TGTGCCAGCAGCCGAGGGACTTCTGAGCAGTTCTTC. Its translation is CASSRGTSEQFF.

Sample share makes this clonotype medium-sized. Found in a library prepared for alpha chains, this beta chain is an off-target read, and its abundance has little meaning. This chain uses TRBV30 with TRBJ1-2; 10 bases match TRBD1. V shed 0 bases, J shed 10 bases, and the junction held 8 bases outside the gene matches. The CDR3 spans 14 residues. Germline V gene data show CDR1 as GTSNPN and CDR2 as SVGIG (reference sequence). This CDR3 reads CAWSVLVGTGAYTF. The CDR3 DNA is TGTGCCTGGAGTGTACTCGTCGGGACAGGGGCCTACACCTTC.

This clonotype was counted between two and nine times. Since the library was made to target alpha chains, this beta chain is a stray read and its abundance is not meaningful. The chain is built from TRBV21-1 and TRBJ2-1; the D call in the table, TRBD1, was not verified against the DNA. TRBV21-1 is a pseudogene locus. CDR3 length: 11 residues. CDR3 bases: TGTGCCAGCAGGGGGCAACGGGAGCAGTTCTTC. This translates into CASRGQREQFF.

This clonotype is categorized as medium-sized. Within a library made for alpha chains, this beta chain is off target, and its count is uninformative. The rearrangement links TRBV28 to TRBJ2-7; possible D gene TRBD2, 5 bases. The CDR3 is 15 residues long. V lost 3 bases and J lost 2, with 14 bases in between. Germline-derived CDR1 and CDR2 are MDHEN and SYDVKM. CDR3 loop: CASSFGLGRTYEQYF. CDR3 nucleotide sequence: TGTGCCAGCAGTTTCGGACTTGGCCGCACCTACGAGCAGTACTTC.

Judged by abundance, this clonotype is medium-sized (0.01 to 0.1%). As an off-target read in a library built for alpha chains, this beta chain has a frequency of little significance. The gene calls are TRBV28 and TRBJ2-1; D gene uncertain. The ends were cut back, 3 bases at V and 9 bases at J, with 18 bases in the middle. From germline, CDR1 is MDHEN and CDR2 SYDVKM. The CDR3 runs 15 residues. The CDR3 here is CASSFLSPVRSEQFF. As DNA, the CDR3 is TGTGCCAGCAGTTTTCTTTCTCCCGTGCGGAGTGAGCAGTTCTTC. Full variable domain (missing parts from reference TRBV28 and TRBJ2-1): DVKVTQSSRYLVKRTGEKVFLECVQDMDHENMFWYRQDPGLGLRLIYFSYDVKMKEKGDIPEGYSVSREKKERFSLILESASTNQTSMYLCASSFLSPVRSEQFFGPGTRLTVL.

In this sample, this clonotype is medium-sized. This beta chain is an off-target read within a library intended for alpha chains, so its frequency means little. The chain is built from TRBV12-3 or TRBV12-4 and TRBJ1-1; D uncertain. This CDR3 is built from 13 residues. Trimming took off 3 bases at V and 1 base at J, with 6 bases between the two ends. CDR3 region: CASSFGRNTEAFF. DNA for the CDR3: TGTGCCAGCAGTTTTGGGCGGAACACTGAAGCTTTCTTT.

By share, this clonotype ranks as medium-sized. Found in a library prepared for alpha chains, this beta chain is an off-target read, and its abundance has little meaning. The CDR3 sequence: CASSREEGRASYEQYF. CDR3 in DNA: TGTGCCAGCAGCAGGGAAGAGGGCAGGGCCTCCTACGAGCAGTACTTC. The chain combines TRBV6-1 with TRBJ2-7; D may correspond to TRBD1 or TRBD2 (5 bases each). V lost 6 bases, J lost 0 bases, and 18 bases lay in between. CDR3 length: 16 residues. The germline V gene encodes CDR1 MNHNS and CDR2 SASEGT.

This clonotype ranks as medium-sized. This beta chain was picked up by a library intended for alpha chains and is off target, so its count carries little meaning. This CDR3 reads CASSLGGWADSPLHF. The CDR3 DNA sequence: TGTGCCAGCAGCTTGGGAGGGTGGGCGGATTCACCCCTCCACTTT. The chain uses TRBV5-5 and TRBJ1-6; D gene unclear. Germline V gene data show CDR1 as SGHKS and CDR2 as YYEKEE (reference sequence). V was shortened by 0 bases and J by 8 bases, with 12 bases between the two germline ends. This CDR3 spans 15 amino acids. The whole variable domain, filled in from reference TRBV5-5 and TRBJ1-6, reads DAGVTQSPTHLIKTRGQQVTLRCSPISGHKSVSWYQQVLGQGPQFIFQYYEKEERGRGNFPDRFSARQFPNYSSELNVNALLLGDSALYLCASSLGGWADSPLHFGNGTRLTVT.

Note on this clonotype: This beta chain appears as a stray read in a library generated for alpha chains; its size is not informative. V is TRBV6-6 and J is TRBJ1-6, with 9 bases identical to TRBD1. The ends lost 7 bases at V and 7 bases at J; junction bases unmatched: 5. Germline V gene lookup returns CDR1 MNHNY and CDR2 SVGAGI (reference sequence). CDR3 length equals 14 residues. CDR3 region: CASNSGTGNSPLHF. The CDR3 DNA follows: TGTGCCAGCAATTCCGGGACAGGGAATTCACCCCTCCACTTT.

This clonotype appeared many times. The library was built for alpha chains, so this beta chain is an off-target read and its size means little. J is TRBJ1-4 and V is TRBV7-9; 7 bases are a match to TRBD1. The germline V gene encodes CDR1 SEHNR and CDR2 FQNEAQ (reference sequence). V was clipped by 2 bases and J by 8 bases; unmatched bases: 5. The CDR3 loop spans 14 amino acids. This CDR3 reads CASSLTGEGEKLFF. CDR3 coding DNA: TGTGCCAGCAGCTTAACAGGGGAGGGCGAAAAACTGTTTTTT. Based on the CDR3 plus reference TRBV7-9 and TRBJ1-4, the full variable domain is DTGVSQNPRHKITKRGQNVTFRCDPISEHNRLYWYRQTLGQGPEFLTYFQNEAQLEKSRLLSDRFSAERPKGSFSTLEIQRTEQGDSAMYLCASSLTGEGEKLFFGSGTQLSVL.

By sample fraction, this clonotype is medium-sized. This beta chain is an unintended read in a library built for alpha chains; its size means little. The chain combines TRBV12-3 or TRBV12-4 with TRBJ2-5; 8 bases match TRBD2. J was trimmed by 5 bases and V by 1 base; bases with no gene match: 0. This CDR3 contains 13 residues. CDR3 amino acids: CASSLVAGETQYF. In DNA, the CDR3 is TGTGCCAGCAGTTTAGTAGCGGGGGAGACCCAGTACTTC.

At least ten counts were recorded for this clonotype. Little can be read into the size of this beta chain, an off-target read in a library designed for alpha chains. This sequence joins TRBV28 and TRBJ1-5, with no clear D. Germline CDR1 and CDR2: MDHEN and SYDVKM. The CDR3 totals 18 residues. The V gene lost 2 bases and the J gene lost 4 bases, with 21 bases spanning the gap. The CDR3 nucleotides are TGTGCCAGCAGTTTAAGGTTGGGTGGAGGACCCCTTAATCAGCCCCAGCATTTT. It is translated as CASSLRLGGGPLNQPQHF.

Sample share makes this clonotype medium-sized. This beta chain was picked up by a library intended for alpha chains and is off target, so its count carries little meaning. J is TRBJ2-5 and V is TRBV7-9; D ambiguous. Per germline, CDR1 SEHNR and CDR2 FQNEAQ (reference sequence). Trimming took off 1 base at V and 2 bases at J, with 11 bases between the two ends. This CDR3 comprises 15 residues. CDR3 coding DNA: TGTGCCAGCAGCTTAGTTGGGTGGCAGCAAGAGACCCAGTACTTC. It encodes CASSLVGWQQETQYF.

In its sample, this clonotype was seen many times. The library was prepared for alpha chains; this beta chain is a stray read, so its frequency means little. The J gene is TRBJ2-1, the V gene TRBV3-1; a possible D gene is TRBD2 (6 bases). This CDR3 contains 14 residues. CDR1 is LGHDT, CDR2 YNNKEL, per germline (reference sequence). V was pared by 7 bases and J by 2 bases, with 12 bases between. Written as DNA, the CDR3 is TGTGCCAGCAAATCGGCGGGGACCTACAATGAGCAGTTCTTC. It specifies CASKSAGTYNEQFF.

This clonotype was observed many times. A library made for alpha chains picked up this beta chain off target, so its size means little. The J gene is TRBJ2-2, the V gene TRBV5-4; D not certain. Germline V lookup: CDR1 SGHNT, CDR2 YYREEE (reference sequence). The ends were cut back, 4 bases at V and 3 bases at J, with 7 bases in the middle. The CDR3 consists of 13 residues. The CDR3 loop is CASSETYTGELFF. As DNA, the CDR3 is TGTGCCAGCAGCGAGACCTACACCGGGGAGCTGTTTTTT.

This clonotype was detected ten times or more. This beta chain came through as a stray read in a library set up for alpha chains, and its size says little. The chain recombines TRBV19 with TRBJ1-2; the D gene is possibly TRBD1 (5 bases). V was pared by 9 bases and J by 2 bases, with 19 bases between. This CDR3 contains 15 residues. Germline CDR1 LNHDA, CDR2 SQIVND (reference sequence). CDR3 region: CASHSGTAQNYGYTF. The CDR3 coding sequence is TGTGCCAGCCATTCCGGGACCGCACAAAACTATGGCTACACCTTC.

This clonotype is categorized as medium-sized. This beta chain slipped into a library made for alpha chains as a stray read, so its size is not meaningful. CDR3 nucleotide sequence: TGTGCCAGCAGTTATGGACAGGGTGTCGATCAGCCCCAGCATTTT. Protein product: CASSYGQGVDQPQHF. The genes are TRBV6-5 and TRBJ1-5, with 8 positions matching TRBD1. The germline gives CDR1 MNHEY, CDR2 SVGAGI. The ends lost 3 bases at V and 5 bases at J; junction bases unmatched: 6. This CDR3 is built from 15 residues.

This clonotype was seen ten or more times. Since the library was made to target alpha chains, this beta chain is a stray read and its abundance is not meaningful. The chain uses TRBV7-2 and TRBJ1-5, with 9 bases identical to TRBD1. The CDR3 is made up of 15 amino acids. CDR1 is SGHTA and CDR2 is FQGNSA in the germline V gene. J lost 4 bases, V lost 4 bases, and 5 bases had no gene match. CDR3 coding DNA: TGTGCCAGCAGCTCGGGACAGGGCTATAATCAGCCCCAGCATTTT. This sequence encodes CASSSGQGYNQPQHF. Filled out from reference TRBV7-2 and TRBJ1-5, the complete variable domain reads GAGVSQSPSNKVTEKGKDVELRCDPISGHTALYWYRQSLGQGLEFLIYFQGNSAPDKSGLPSDRFSAERTGGSVSTLTIQRTQQEDSAVYLCASSSGQGYNQPQHFGDGTRLSIL.

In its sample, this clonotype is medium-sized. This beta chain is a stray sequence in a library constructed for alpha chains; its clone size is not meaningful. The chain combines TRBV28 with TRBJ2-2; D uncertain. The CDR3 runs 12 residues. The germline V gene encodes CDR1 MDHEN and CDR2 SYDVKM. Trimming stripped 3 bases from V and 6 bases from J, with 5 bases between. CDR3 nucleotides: TGTGCCAGCAGTTTCAGTCCCGGGGAGCTGTTTTTT. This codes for CASSFSPGELFF.

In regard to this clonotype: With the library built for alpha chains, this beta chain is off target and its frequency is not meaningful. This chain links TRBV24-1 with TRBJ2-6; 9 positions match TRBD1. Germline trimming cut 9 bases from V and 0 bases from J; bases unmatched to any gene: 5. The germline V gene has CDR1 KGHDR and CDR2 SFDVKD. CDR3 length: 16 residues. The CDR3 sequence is CATAGQGFSGANVLTF. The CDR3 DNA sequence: TGTGCCACCGCGGGACAGGGTTTCTCTGGGGCCAACGTCCTGACTTTC.

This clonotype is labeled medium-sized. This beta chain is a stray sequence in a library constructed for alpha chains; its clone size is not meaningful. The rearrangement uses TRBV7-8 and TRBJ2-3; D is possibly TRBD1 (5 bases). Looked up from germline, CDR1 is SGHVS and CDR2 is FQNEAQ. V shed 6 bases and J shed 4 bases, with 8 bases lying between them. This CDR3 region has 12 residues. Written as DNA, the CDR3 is TGTGCCAGCAGTCCAGGGCCAGATACGCAGTATTTT. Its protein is CASSPGPDTQYF.

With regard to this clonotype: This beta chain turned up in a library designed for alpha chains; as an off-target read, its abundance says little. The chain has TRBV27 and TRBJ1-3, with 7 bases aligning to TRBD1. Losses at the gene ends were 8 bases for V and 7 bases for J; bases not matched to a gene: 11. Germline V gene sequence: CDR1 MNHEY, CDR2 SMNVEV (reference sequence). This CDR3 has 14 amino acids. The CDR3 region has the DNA TGTGCCAGCGGGAAAGACAGGGAGCGGAACACCATATATTTT. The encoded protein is CASGKDRERNTIYF.

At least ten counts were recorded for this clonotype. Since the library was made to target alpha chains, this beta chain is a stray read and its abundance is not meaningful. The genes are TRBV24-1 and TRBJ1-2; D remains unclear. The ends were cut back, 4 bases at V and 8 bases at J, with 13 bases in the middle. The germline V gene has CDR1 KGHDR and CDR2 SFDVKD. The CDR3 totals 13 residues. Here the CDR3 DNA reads TGTGCCACCAGTGAAAACCACCTTCGGGGCTACACCTTC. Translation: CATSENHLRGYTF.

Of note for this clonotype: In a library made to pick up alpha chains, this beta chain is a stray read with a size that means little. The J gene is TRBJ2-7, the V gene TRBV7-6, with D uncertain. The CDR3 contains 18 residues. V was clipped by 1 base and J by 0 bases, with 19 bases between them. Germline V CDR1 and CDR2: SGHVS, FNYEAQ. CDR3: CASSLEPGSLTVSYEQYF. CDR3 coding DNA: TGTGCCAGCAGCTTAGAACCAGGTTCCTTAACGGTCTCCTACGAGCAGTACTTC. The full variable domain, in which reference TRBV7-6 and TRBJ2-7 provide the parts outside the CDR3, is GAGVSQSPRYKVTKRGQDVALRCDPISGHVSLYWYRQALGQGPEFLTYFNYEAQQDKSGLPNDRFSAERPEGSISTLTIQRTEQRDSAMYRCASSLEPGSLTVSYEQYFGPGTRLTVT.

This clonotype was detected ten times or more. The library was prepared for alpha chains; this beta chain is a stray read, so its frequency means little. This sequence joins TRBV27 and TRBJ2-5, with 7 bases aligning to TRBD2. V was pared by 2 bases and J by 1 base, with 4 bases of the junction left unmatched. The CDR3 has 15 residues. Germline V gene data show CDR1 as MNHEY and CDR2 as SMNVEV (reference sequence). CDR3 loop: CASSLGRGSQETQYF. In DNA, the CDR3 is TGTGCCAGCAGTTTAGGGCGGGGGTCCCAAGAGACCCAGTACTTC.

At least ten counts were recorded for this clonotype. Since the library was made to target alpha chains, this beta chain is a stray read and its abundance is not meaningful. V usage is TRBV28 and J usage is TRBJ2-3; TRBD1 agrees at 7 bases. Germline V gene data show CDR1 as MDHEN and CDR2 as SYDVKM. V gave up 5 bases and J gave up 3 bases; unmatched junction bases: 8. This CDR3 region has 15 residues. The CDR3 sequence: CASSPSDRVTDTQYF. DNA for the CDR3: TGTGCCAGCAGTCCATCCGACAGGGTAACAGATACGCAGTATTTT. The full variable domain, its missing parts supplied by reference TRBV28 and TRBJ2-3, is DVKVTQSSRYLVKRTGEKVFLECVQDMDHENMFWYRQDPGLGLRLIYFSYDVKMKEKGDIPEGYSVSREKKERFSLILESASTNQTSMYLCASSPSDRVTDTQYFGPGTRLTVL.

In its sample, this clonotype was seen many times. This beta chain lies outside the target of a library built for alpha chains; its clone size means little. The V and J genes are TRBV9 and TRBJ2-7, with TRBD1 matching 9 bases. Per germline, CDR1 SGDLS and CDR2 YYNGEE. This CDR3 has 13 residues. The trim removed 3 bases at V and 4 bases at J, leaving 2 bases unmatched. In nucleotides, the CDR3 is TGTGCCAGCAGCGAAGGGACAGGGTACGAGCAGTACTTC. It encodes CASSEGTGYEQYF.

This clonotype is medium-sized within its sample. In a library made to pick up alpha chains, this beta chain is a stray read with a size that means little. This chain's CDR3 is CASRSPSPSNYGYTF. Here the CDR3 DNA reads TGTGCCAGCAGATCCCCGAGCCCCTCTAACTATGGCTACACCTTC. This rearrangement joins TRBV28 to TRBJ1-2; the D is unclear. The V end was cut by 6 bases, the J end by 0 bases, with 14 bases between. The CDR3 spans 15 residues. Per germline, CDR1 MDHEN and CDR2 SYDVKM.

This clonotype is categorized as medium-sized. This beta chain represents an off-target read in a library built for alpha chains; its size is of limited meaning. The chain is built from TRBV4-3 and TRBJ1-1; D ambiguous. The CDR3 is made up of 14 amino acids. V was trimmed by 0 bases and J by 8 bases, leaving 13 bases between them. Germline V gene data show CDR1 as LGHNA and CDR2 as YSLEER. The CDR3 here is CASSQERGYPEAFF. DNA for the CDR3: TGCGCCAGCAGCCAAGAACGCGGGTACCCGGAAGCTTTCTTT.

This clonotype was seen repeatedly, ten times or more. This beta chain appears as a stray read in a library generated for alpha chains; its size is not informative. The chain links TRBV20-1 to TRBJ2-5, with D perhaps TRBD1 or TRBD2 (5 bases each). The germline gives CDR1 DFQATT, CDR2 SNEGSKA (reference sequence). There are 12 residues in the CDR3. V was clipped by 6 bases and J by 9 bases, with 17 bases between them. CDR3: CSALRDRGSQYF. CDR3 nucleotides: TGCAGTGCCCTTAGGGACCGTGGATCCCAGTACTTC.

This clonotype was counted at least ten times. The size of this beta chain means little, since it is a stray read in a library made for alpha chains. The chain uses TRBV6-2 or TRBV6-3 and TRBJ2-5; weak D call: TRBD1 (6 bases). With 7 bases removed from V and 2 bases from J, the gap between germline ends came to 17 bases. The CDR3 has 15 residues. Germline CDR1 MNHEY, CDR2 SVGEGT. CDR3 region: CASKTSQGRQETQYF. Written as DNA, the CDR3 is TGTGCCAGCAAAACCTCTCAGGGGAGACAAGAGACCCAGTACTTC.